This TCR beta chain is drawn from a study of technical replicates of blood from several donors. Sequencing was performed with immunoSEQ multiplex PCR; in TCRdb, only in-frame clones are kept and a portion is missing. The repertoire includes some 77,000 clones, around 90% of them detected once, and approximately 0.41% sits in the top ten. The CDR3 sequence is 16 residues long. Germline values: CDR1 SGHTA, CDR2 FQGNSA. V lost 0 bases, J lost 1 base, and 4 bases stayed unmatched. Sequencing was done on a sample of T cells isolated from PBMCs. V usage is TRBV7-2 and J usage is TRBJ2-7, with 9 bases aligning to TRBD2. The clonotype comes from a human donor in good health. The CDR3: CASSLAGTSRSYEQYF. Here the CDR3 DNA reads TGTGCCAGCAGCTTAGCCGGGACTAGCCGATCCTACGAGCAGTACTTC. The full variable domain, with the rest looked up from reference TRBV7-2 and TRBJ2-7, is GAGVSQSPSNKVTEKGKDVELRCDPISGHTALYWYRQSLGQGLEFLIYFQGNSAPDKSGLPSDRFSAERTGGSVSTLTIQRTQQEDSAVYLCASSLAGTSRSYEQYFGPGTRLTVT.